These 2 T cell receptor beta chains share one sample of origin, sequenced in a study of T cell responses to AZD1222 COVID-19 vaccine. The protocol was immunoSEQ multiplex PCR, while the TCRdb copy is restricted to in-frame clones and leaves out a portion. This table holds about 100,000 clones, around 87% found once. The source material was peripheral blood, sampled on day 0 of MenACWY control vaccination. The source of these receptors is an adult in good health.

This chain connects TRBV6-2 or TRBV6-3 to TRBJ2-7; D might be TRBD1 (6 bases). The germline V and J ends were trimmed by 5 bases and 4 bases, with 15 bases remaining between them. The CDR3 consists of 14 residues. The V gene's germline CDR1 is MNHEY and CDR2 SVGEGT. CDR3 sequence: CASSKGTSKYEQYF. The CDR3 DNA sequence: TGTGCCAGCAGTAAAGGGACATCCAAGTACGAGCAGTACTTC.

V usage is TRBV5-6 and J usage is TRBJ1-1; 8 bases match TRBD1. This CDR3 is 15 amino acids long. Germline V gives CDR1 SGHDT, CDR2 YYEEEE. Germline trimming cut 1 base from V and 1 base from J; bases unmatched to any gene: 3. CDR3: CASSLLGQANTEAFF. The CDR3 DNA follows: TGTGCCAGCAGCTTGTTGGGACAGGCGAACACTGAAGCTTTCTTT.